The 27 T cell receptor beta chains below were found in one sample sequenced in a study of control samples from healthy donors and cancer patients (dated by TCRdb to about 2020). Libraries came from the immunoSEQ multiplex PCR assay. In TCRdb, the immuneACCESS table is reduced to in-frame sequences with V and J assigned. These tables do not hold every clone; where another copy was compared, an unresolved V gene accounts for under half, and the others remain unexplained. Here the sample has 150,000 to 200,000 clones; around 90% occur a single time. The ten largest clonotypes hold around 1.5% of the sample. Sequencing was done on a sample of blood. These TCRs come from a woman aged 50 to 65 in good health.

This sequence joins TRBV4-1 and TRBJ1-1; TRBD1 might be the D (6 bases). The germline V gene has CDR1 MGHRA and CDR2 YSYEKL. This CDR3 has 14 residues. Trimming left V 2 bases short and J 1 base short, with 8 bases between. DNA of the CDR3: TGCGCCAGCAGCCAACGGGACACGAACACTGAAGCTTTCTTT. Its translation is CASSQRDTNTEAFF.

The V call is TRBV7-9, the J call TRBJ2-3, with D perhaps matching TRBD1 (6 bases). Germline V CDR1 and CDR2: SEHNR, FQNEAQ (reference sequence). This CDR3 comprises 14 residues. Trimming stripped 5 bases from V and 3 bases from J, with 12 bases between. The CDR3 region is CASSIGQSTDTQYF. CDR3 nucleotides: TGTGCCAGCAGCATAGGACAGTCGACAGATACGCAGTATTTT.

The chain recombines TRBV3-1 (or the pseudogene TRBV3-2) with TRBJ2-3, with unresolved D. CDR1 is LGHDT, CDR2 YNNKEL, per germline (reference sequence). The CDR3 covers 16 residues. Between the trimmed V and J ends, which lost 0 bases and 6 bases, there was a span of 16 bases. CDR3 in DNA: TGTGCCAGCAGCCAAGATTTATCGATGATCGCTGATACGCAGTATTTT. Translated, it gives CASSQDLSMIADTQYF.

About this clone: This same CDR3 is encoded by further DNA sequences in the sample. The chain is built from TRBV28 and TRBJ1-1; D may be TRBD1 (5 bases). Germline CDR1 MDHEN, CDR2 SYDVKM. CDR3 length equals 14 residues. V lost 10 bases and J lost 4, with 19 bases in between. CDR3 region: CAIAGGVLGTEAFF. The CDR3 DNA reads TGTGCCATCGCGGGGGGGGTATTGGGCACTGAAGCTTTCTTT.

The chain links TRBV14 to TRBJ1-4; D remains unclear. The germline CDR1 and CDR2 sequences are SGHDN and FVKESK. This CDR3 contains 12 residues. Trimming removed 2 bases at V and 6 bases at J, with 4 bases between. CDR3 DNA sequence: TGTGCCAGCAGCCAACGCGATGAAAAACTGTTTTTT. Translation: CASSQRDEKLFF.

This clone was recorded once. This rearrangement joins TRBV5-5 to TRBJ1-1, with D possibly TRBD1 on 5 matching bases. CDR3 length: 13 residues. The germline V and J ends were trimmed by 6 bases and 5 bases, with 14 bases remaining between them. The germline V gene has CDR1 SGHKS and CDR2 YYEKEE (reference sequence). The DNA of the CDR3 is TGTGCCAGCACCCGTGGGGGAGAGACTGAAGCTTTCTTT. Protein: CASTRGGETEAFF.

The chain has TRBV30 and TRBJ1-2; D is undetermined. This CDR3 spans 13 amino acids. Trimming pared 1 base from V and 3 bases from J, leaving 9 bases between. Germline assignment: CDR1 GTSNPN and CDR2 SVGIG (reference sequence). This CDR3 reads CAWSGSADYGYTF. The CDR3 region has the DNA TGTGCCTGGAGTGGGTCGGCGGACTATGGCTACACCTTC.

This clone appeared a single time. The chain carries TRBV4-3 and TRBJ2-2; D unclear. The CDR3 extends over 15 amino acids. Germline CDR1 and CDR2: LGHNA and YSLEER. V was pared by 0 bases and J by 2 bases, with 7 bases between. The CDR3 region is CASSQDWRNTGELFF. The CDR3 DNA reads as TGCGCCAGCAGCCAAGACTGGCGTAACACCGGGGAGCTGTTTTTT.

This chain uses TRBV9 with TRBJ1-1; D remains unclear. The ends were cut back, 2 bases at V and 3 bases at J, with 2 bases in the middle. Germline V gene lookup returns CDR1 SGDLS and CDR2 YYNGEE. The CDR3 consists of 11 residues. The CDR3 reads CASSVYTEAFF. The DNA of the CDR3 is TGTGCCAGCAGCGTGTACACTGAAGCTTTCTTT.

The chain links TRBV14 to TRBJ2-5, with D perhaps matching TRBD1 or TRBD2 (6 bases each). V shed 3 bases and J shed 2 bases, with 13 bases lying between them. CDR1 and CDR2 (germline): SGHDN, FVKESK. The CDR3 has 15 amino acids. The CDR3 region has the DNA TGTGCCAGCAGCCACGCTAGGGGGGTACAAGAGACCCAGTACTTC. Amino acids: CASSHARGVQETQYF.

This chain's CDR3 is CASSLEVSNQPQHF. CDR3 bases: TGTGCCAGCAGCTTAGAAGTAAGCAATCAGCCCCAGCATTTT. This chain joins TRBV7-2 and TRBJ1-5; the D is unclear. The CDR3 length is 14 residues. The germline CDR1 and CDR2 sequences are SGHTA and FQGNSA. V dropped 1 base and J dropped 1 base, with 5 bases sitting between them.

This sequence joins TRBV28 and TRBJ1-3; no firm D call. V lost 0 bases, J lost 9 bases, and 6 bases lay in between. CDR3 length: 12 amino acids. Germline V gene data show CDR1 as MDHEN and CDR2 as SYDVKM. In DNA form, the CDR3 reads TGTGCCAGCAGTTTATGGGAGGGCACCATATATTTT. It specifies CASSLWEGTIYF.

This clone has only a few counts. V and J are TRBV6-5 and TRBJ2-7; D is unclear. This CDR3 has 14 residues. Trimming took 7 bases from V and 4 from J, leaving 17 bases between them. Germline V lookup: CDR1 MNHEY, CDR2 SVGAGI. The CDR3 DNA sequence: TGTGCCAGCACCTCGCCTAGGGATCGGTACGAGCAGTACTTC. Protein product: CASTSPRDRYEQYF.

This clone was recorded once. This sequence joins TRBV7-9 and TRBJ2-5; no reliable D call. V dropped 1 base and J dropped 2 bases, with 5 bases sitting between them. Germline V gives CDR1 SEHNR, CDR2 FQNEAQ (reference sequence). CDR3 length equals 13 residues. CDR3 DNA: TGTGCCAGCAGCTTAGGGGTGCAAGAGACCCAGTACTTC. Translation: CASSLGVQETQYF.

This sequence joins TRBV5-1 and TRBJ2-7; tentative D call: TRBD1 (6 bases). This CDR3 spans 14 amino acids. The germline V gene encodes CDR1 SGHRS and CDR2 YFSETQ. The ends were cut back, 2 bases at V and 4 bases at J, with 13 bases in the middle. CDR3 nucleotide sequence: TGCGCCAGCAGCTTCGAGACAGGAGTGTACGAGCAGTACTTC. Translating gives CASSFETGVYEQYF.

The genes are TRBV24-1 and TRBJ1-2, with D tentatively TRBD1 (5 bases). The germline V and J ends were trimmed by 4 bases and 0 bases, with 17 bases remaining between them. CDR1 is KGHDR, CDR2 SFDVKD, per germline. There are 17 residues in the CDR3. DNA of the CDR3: TGTGCCACCAGTGACCCAGGGTCCGACCAAACTAACTATGGCTACACCTTC. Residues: CATSDPGSDQTNYGYTF.

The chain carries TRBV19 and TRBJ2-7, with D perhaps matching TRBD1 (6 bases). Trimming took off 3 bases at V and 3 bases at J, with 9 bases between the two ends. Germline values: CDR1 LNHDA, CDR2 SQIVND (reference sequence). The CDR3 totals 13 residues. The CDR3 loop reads CASSILQGYEQYF. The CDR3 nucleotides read TGTGCCAGTAGTATTCTACAGGGCTACGAGCAGTACTTC.

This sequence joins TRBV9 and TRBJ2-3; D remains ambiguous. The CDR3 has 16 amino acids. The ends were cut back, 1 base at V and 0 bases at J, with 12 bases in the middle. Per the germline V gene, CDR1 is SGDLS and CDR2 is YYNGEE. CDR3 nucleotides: TGTGCCAGCAGCGTAAACCCAGCGTCTAGCACAGATACGCAGTATTTT. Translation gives CASSVNPASSTDTQYF.

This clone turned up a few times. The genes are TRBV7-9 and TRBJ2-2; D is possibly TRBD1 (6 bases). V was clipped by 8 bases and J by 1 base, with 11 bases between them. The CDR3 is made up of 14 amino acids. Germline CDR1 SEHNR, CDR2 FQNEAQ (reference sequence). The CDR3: CASPTGGNTGELFF. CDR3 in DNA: TGTGCCAGCCCGACAGGAGGGAACACCGGGGAGCTGTTTTTT.

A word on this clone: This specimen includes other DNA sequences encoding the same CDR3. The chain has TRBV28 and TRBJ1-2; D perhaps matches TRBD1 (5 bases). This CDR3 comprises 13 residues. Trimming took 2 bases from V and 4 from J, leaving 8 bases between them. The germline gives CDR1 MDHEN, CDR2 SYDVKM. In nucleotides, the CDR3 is TGTGCCAGCAGTTTAAGCCAGGGCTATGGCTACACCTTC. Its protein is CASSLSQGYGYTF.

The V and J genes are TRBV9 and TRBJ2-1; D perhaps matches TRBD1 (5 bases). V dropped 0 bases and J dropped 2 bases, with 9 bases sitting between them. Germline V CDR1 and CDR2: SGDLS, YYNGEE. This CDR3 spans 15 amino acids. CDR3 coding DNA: TGTGCCAGCAGCGTAGCCGTAGGGGCCTACAATGAGCAGTTCTTC. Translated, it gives CASSVAVGAYNEQFF.

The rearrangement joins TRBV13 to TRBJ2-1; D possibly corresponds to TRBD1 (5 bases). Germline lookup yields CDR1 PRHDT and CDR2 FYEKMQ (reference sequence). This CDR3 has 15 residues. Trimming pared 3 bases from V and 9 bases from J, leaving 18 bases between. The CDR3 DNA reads TGTGCCAGCAGCTTTGTACGGCTAGGGGTCGGTGAGCAGTTCTTC. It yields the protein CASSFVRLGVGEQFF.

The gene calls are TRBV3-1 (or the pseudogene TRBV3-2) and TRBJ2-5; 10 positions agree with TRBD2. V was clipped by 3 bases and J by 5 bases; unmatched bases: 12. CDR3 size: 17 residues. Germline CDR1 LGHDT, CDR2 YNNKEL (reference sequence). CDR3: CASSQRLGAGGLETQYF. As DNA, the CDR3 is TGTGCCAGCAGCCAGCGACTGGGAGCGGGGGGGCTTGAGACCCAGTACTTC.

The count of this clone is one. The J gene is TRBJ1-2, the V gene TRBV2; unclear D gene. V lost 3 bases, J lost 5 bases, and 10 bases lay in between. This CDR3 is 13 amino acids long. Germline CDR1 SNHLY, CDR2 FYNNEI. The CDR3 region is CASSDRQDYGYTF. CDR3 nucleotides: TGTGCCAGCAGTGATAGGCAGGATTATGGCTACACCTTC.

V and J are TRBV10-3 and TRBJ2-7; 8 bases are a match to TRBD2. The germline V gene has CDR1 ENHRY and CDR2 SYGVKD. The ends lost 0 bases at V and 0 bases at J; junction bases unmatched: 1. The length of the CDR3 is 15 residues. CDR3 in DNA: TGTGCCATCAGTGAGTCCGCGGGGGGCTCCTACGAGCAGTACTTC. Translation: CAISESAGGSYEQYF.

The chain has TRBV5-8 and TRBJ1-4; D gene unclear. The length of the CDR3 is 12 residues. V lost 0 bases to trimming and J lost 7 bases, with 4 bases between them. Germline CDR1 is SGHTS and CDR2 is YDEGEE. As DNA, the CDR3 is TGTGCCAGCAGCTTGGATGGTGAAAAACTGTTTTTT. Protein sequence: CASSLDGEKLFF.

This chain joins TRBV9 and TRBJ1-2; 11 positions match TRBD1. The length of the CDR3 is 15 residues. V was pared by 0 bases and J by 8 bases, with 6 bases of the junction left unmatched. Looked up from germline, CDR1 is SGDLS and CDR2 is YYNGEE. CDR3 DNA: TGTGCCAGCAGCGTAGATGGGACAGGGGGAGGAGGCTACACCTTC. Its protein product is CASSVDGTGGGGYTF. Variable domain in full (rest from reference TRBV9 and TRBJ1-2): DSGVTQTPKHLITATGQRVTLRCSPRSGDLSVYWYQQSLDQGLQFLIQYYNGEERAKGNILERFSAQQFPDLHSELNLSSLELGDSALYFCASSVDGTGGGGYTFGSGTRLTVV.